This passage covers 30 T cell receptor beta chains from one sample sequenced in a study of cytomegalovirus exposure and HLA in healthy donors (dated by TCRdb to 2016 to 2017). The protocol used for the library was the immunoSEQ multiplex PCR assay. For the multiplex PCR, a mixture combining 60 forward primers for TCR Vbeta segments and 13 reverse primers for TCR Jbeta segments was used. The immuneACCESS repertoire file appears here via TCRdb, limited to in-frame rearrangements. These files lack a portion of the clones; in checked studies, under half of the deficit traces to unresolved V genes, and the cause of the others is not known. In all, the sample holds 150,000 to 160,000 clones, and around 82% of those were seen once. The biggest ten clones account for under 7.5% of the sample. Material for sequencing was PBMCs. The receptor set was obtained from a woman between 45 and 60 years old in good health and CMV-seropositive.

This chain connects TRBV4-1 to TRBJ1-1, with TRBD1 as a possible D gene (6 bases). Germline CDR1 and CDR2: MGHRA and YSYEKL. The CDR3 spans 16 residues. The V gene lost 0 bases and the J gene lost 4 bases, with 15 bases spanning the gap. The CDR3 sequence is CASSQEGARTVTEAFF. In nucleotides, the CDR3 is TGCGCCAGCAGCCAAGAAGGGGCAAGGACAGTCACTGAAGCTTTCTTT.

This chain connects TRBV2 to TRBJ2-3, with 7 bases identical to TRBD1. The CDR3 runs to 14 residues. Germline values: CDR1 SNHLY, CDR2 FYNNEI. The junction had 6 bases not matched to a gene; V was cut back by 8 bases and J by 1 base. The CDR3 spells CASRKTGRTDTQYF. As DNA, the CDR3 is TGTGCCAGCCGTAAGACAGGGCGCACAGATACGCAGTATTTT.

CDR3 nucleotides: TGCAGTGCTAGACAGCGGGACGAGCAGTACTTC. It specifies CSARQRDEQYF. The chain is built from TRBV20-1 and TRBJ2-7, with a possible D match to TRBD2 (6 bases). V was clipped by 2 bases and J by 5 bases, with 7 bases between them. CDR3 length: 11 amino acids. Germline CDR1 and CDR2: DFQATT and SNEGSKA (reference sequence).

The CDR3 sequence: CASSSGTAQHF. DNA of the CDR3: TGTGCCAGCAGTTCGGGGACAGCCCAGCATTTT. V and J are TRBV27 and TRBJ1-5; 7 bases are shared with TRBD1. The CDR3 is made up of 11 amino acids. Germline CDR1 reads MNHEY; CDR2 reads SMNVEV (reference sequence). The J segment lost 11 bases and the V segment lost 4 bases, leaving 2 bases of the junction unmatched.

The rearrangement links TRBV15 to TRBJ1-2; no clear D. V was cut by 1 base and J by 6 bases, with 9 bases left in between. Germline-derived CDR1 and CDR2 are LNHNV and YYDKDF (reference sequence). CDR3 length: 13 residues. As DNA, the CDR3 is TGTGCCACCAGCAGAGCCCCCAGTGATGGCTACACCTTC. It translates to CATSRAPSDGYTF.

V gene TRBV7-2 combines with J gene TRBJ2-7; 11 nucleotides align to TRBD1. The J segment lost 2 bases and the V segment lost 6 bases, leaving 9 bases of the junction unmatched. This CDR3 is built from 16 residues. Germline CDR1 SGHTA, CDR2 FQGNSA. The CDR3 protein is CASSLGGTGGPYEQYF. In nucleotides, the CDR3 is TGTGCCAGCAGTCTGGGGGGGACAGGGGGACCCTACGAGCAGTACTTC.

The chain recombines TRBV4-1 with TRBJ2-7, with 9 bases identical to TRBD1. Germline lookup yields CDR1 MGHRA and CDR2 YSYEKL. Unmatched junction bases numbered 6, after V lost 4 bases and J lost 5 bases. CDR3 size: 14 residues. CDR3 nucleotides: TGCGCCAGCAGCCTTACGGACAGGGGAGACGAGCAGTACTTC. It is translated as CASSLTDRGDEQYF.

This sequence joins TRBV11-2 and TRBJ1-6, with a weak D call TRBD1 (5 bases). The CDR3 runs 15 residues. V lost 4 bases to trimming and J lost 6 bases, with 13 bases between them. CDR1 is SGHAT and CDR2 is FQNNGV in the germline V gene. CDR3 amino acids: CASSSRQNSNSPLHF. The CDR3 nucleotides read TGTGCCAGCAGCTCTCGACAGAATAGTAATTCACCCCTCCACTTT.

The sample holds a few counts of this clone. This chain joins TRBV5-6 and TRBJ2-1, with TRBD1 identical over 8 bases. This CDR3 comprises 15 residues. Germline V CDR1 and CDR2: SGHDT, YYEEEE. The V and J ends lost 4 bases and 4 bases, in that order; junction bases with no gene match: 7. The CDR3 loop is CASSPRDRTYNEQFF. CDR3 in DNA: TGTGCCAGCAGCCCCCGGGACAGGACATACAATGAGCAGTTCTTC. Variable domain in full (rest from reference TRBV5-6 and TRBJ2-1): DAGVTQSPTHLIKTRGQQVTLRCSPKSGHDTVSWYQQALGQGPQFIFQYYEEEERQRGNFPDRFSGHQFPNYSSELNVNALLLGDSALYLCASSPRDRTYNEQFFGPGTRLTVL.

This clone showed up just a few times. The chain uses TRBV4-3 and TRBJ1-6; tentative D call: TRBD1 (5 bases). There are 14 residues in the CDR3. The germline gives CDR1 LGHNA, CDR2 YSLEER. The germline V and J ends were trimmed by 2 bases and 6 bases, with 8 bases remaining between them. CDR3 nucleotides: TGCGCCAGCAGCCAATGGGGGGGTAATTCACCCCTCCACTTT. This translates into CASSQWGGNSPLHF.

The chain recombines TRBV5-1 with TRBJ2-1; 11 bases line up with TRBD2. The V segment lost 2 bases and the J segment 6 bases; nucleotides outside the gene matches: 7. Germline values: CDR1 SGHRS, CDR2 YFSETQ. The CDR3 is made up of 16 amino acids. The CDR3 DNA sequence: TGCGCCAGCAGCTTACCATTAGCGGGGGGGGGCAATGAGCAGTTCTTC. Amino acids: CASSLPLAGGGNEQFF.

The chain recombines TRBV4-3 with TRBJ1-5; D gene ambiguous. Trimming removed 1 base from V and 4 bases from J, with 17 bases in between. This CDR3 contains 17 residues. In germline, CDR1 is LGHNA, CDR2 YSLEER. The CDR3 is CASSQVHTERWNQPQHF. The CDR3 DNA reads as TGCGCCAGCAGCCAAGTCCACACAGAAAGATGGAATCAGCCCCAGCATTTT.

The rearrangement uses TRBV9 and TRBJ2-7; perhaps TRBD2 as D (6 bases). Trimming took 4 bases from V and 3 from J, leaving 17 bases between them. Per germline, CDR1 SGDLS and CDR2 YYNGEE. The CDR3 totals 15 residues. CDR3 region: CASSSEGSEGYEQYF. CDR3 bases: TGTGCCAGCAGCTCGGAGGGGAGCGAGGGCTACGAGCAGTACTTC. The full variable domain, rest sourced from reference TRBV9 and TRBJ2-7, is DSGVTQTPKHLITATGQRVTLRCSPRSGDLSVYWYQQSLDQGLQFLIQYYNGEERAKGNILERFSAQQFPDLHSELNLSSLELGDSALYFCASSSEGSEGYEQYFGPGTRLTVT.

The chain employs TRBV11-2 and TRBJ2-5; 11 nucleotides line up with TRBD1. Near its end, the DNA agrees better with TRBJ2-7, so the J call may be wrong. CDR1 is SGHAT and CDR2 is FQNNGV in the germline V gene. This CDR3 spans 14 amino acids. The CDR3 loop is CASSLGGQGDEQYF. CDR3 nucleotides: TGTGCCAGCAGCTTAGGGGGACAGGGGGACGAGCAGTACTTC.

The chain has TRBV13 and TRBJ2-5; TRBD1 matches at 7 bases. Germline trimming cut 3 bases from V and 2 bases from J; bases unmatched to any gene: 9. The germline CDR1 and CDR2 sequences are PRHDT and FYEKMQ (reference sequence). This CDR3 has 16 residues. The CDR3 here is CASSFWGQPKQETQYF. In nucleotides, the CDR3 is TGTGCCAGCAGCTTCTGGGGACAGCCGAAACAAGAGACCCAGTACTTC.

The chain has TRBV6-5 and TRBJ2-7; 9 bases fit TRBD2. After removal of 3 bases from V and 3 bases from J, the junction contained 6 bases not matched to a gene. CDR1 MNHEY and CDR2 SVGAGI come from the germline V gene. The CDR3 sequence is 15 residues long. CDR3 region: CASSYGGSGGYEQYF. CDR3 DNA: TGTGCCAGCAGTTATGGCGGTAGCGGGGGCTACGAGCAGTACTTC.

The rearrangement links TRBV6-4 to TRBJ2-1; D is perhaps TRBD2 (5 bases). The V and J ends lost 6 bases and 2 bases respectively, with 14 bases between them. Germline V lookup: CDR1 MRHNA, CDR2 SNTAGT. The CDR3 runs to 15 residues. CDR3 sequence reads: CASRTRELAYNEQFF. In DNA, the CDR3 is TGTGCCAGCAGGACAAGGGAGTTGGCCTACAATGAGCAGTTCTTC.

The gene calls are TRBV7-6 and TRBJ1-2, with TRBD1 identical over 7 bases. J lost 8 bases, V lost 1 base, and 10 bases had no gene match. CDR3 size: 15 residues. CDR1 and CDR2 (germline): SGHVS, FNYEAQ. CDR3 sequence (DNA): TGTGCCAGCAGCTTAGAGGGGGACAGTACGGGGGGCTACACCTTC. Encoded protein: CASSLEGDSTGGYTF.

This sequence joins TRBV7-2 and TRBJ1-2, with a tentative D call TRBD1 (6 bases). This CDR3 is built from 13 residues. Germline lookup yields CDR1 SGHTA and CDR2 FQGNSA. V shed 5 bases and J shed 4 bases, with 11 bases lying between them. In nucleotides, the CDR3 is TGTGCCAGCAGCGGTAGGGGGGGCTATGGCTACACCTTC. Residues: CASSGRGGYGYTF.

This chain connects TRBV9 to TRBJ2-1; 9 positions agree with TRBD2. The CDR3 contains 15 residues. The trim removed 0 bases at V and 6 bases at J, leaving 4 bases unmatched. Germline V gene sequence: CDR1 SGDLS, CDR2 YYNGEE. Here the CDR3 reads CASSVEGGGANEQFF. The CDR3 DNA is TGTGCCAGCAGCGTAGAGGGCGGGGGGGCCAATGAGCAGTTCTTC.

The rearrangement uses TRBV7-9 and TRBJ2-3; D gene uncertain. Germline values: CDR1 SEHNR, CDR2 FQNEAQ (reference sequence). Trimming pared 0 bases from V and 3 bases from J, leaving 4 bases between. The CDR3 is 13 amino acids. The CDR3 region has the DNA TGTGCCAGCAGCTTAGCTCTTACAGATACGCAGTATTTT. Residues: CASSLALTDTQYF.

The gene calls are TRBV5-8 and TRBJ2-1; no clear D gene. This CDR3 has 13 amino acids. Germline lookup yields CDR1 SGHTS and CDR2 YDEGEE. The germline V and J ends were trimmed by 2 bases and 4 bases, with 7 bases remaining between them. The CDR3 bases are TGTGCCAGCAGCTTCCACGGGTACAATGAGCAGTTCTTC. Protein product: CASSFHGYNEQFF.

The chain links TRBV7-8 to TRBJ1-4; D perhaps matches TRBD1 (6 bases). The germline gives CDR1 SGHVS, CDR2 FQNEAQ. The CDR3 runs to 15 residues. Trimming cost V 1 base and J 8 bases, with 14 bases left between them. The CDR3 DNA reads TGTGCCAGCAGCTTAGTAACAGGGCCGCTAGAAAAACTGTTTTTT. Its translation is CASSLVTGPLEKLFF.

V is TRBV9 and J is TRBJ1-1; D might be TRBD1 (6 bases). The length of the CDR3 is 14 residues. Germline V gives CDR1 SGDLS, CDR2 YYNGEE. V was pared by 0 bases and J by 2 bases, with 8 bases between. CDR3 coding DNA: TGTGCCAGCAGCGTAGATGGGGGCAACACTGAAGCTTTCTTT. Translation gives CASSVDGGNTEAFF.

V usage is TRBV7-8 and J usage is TRBJ2-7; 11 bases are a match to TRBD1. Per germline, CDR1 SGHVS and CDR2 FQNEAQ. The ends lost 4 bases at V and 6 bases at J; junction bases unmatched: 5. This CDR3 comprises 14 residues. The CDR3 region is CASSSGQGVFEQYF. Written as DNA, the CDR3 is TGTGCCAGCAGCTCGGGACAGGGGGTCTTCGAGCAGTACTTC.

The J gene is TRBJ1-2, the V gene TRBV6-1; D not resolved. The germline gives CDR1 MNHNS, CDR2 SASEGT. The CDR3 spans 14 residues. Deletions cut 1 base from V and 5 bases from J, with 11 bases between. CDR3: CASSEGKILYGYTF. The CDR3 DNA follows: TGTGCCAGCAGTGAAGGAAAGATCCTATATGGCTACACCTTC.

V gene TRBV25-1 combines with J gene TRBJ1-5, with 7 nucleotides matching TRBD1. Germline CDR1 MGHDK, CDR2 SYGVNS. The junction had 4 bases not matched to a gene; V was cut back by 2 bases and J by 3 bases. The CDR3 is made up of 15 amino acids. The CDR3 reads CASSETGDTNQPQHF. CDR3 DNA sequence: TGTGCCAGCAGTGAAACAGGGGATACCAATCAGCCCCAGCATTTT.

This clone has only one observation. The J gene is TRBJ1-1, the V gene TRBV7-8, with D maybe TRBD1 (6 bases). This CDR3 has 16 amino acids. V gave up 5 bases and J gave up 0 bases, with 16 bases separating them. In germline, CDR1 is SGHVS, CDR2 FQNEAQ. The CDR3 reads CASSPRPNRVNTEAFF. The CDR3 DNA sequence: TGTGCCAGCAGCCCTAGGCCGAACAGGGTGAACACTGAAGCTTTCTTT.

V and J are TRBV7-2 and TRBJ1-1, with D perhaps matching TRBD1 (5 bases). There are 14 residues in the CDR3. V lost 6 bases and J lost 0, with 11 bases in between. From germline, CDR1 is SGHTA and CDR2 FQGNSA. In nucleotides, the CDR3 is TGTGCCAGCAGACAGGTACCATTGAACACTGAAGCTTTCTTT. Amino acid sequence: CASRQVPLNTEAFF.

V and J are TRBV7-9 and TRBJ2-7; weak D call: TRBD1 (6 bases). The CDR3 is made up of 14 amino acids. Trimming took off 5 bases at V and 5 bases at J, with 16 bases between the two ends. Germline loops: CDR1 SEHNR, CDR2 FQNEAQ (reference sequence). CDR3 bases: TGTGCCAGCAGCAACTCGACAGGAGACAACGAGCAGTACTTC. Translated: CASSNSTGDNEQYF.